Presented here are 16 T cell receptor beta chains from one specimen sequenced in a study of blood T cell repertoires in COVID-19 (dated by TCRdb to about 2020). The library was obtained by the immunoSEQ multiplex PCR assay. Not all clones reach the TCRdb copy of this immuneACCESS table, which keeps in-frame sequences only. Checked studies attribute under half of the gap to unresolved V genes and leave the rest unexplained. The sample table lists 270,000 or so clones, roughly 90% of them with a count of one. Clones ranked in the top ten supply around 2.3% of the sample. Source material: peripheral blood. Receptors originate from a woman aged 60-70 years with COVID-19, enrolled during active disease.

V is TRBV27 and J is TRBJ2-1, with TRBD2 identical over 7 bases. After removal of 2 bases from V and 4 bases from J, the junction contained 5 bases not matched to a gene. Germline CDR1 and CDR2: MNHEY and SMNVEV (reference sequence). CDR3 length: 15 amino acids. CDR3 sequence reads: CASSLVGLRYNEQFF. The CDR3 nucleotides are TGTGCCAGCAGTTTAGTGGGACTACGGTACAATGAGCAGTTCTTC.

V gene TRBV7-2 combines with J gene TRBJ1-5; the match to TRBD1 covers 7 bases. The CDR3 totals 16 residues. V shed 4 bases, J shed 1 base, and the junction held 7 bases outside the gene matches. Germline V gene sequence: CDR1 SGHTA, CDR2 FQGNSA. The DNA for the CDR3 is TGTGCCAGCAGCTCTCCGGGACAGAGGAGCAATCAGCCCCAGCATTTT. It encodes CASSSPGQRSNQPQHF. The whole variable domain, remainder taken from reference TRBV7-2 and TRBJ1-5, is GAGVSQSPSNKVTEKGKDVELRCDPISGHTALYWYRQSLGQGLEFLIYFQGNSAPDKSGLPSDRFSAERTGGSVSTLTIQRTQQEDSAVYLCASSSPGQRSNQPQHFGDGTRLSIL.

This chain uses TRBV12-3 or TRBV12-4 with TRBJ1-1; D might be TRBD1 (5 bases). This CDR3 region has 11 residues. Trimming removed 4 bases from V and 10 bases from J, with 10 bases in between. The CDR3 sequence: CASSYRSVAFF. The CDR3 DNA reads as TGTGCCAGCAGTTACAGGTCGGTAGCTTTCTTT.

This rearrangement joins TRBV29-1 to TRBJ2-2; TRBD1 might be the D (5 bases). The CDR3 loop spans 12 amino acids. CDR1 SQVTM and CDR2 ANQGSEA come from the germline V gene. Trimming stripped 3 bases from V and 5 bases from J, with 7 bases between. The CDR3 DNA reads TGCAGCGTTGAGGGGCGAACCGGGGAGCTGTTTTTT. Translating it yields CSVEGRTGELFF.

In its sample, this clone was seen once. V usage is TRBV11-1 and J usage is TRBJ1-1, with D possibly TRBD1 on 6 matching bases. Deletions cut 5 bases from V and 3 bases from J, with 13 bases between. The CDR3 runs 14 residues. CDR1 and CDR2 from the germline V gene are SGHAT and FQDESV (reference sequence). The CDR3 DNA follows: TGTGCCAGCAGCCAAGAAGGACAGCACACTGAAGCTTTCTTT. Residues: CASSQEGQHTEAFF.

The V call is TRBV6-4, the J call TRBJ1-3; 8 nucleotides line up with TRBD1. V shed 4 bases and J 2 bases; nucleotides not matched to a gene: 16. Germline-derived CDR1 and CDR2 are MRHNA and SNTAGT. The CDR3 has 19 residues. CDR3 residues: CASSAGTGVPRAPGNTIYF. As DNA, the CDR3 is TGTGCCAGCAGTGCCGGGACAGGCGTCCCGCGGGCTCCTGGAAACACCATATATTTT.

This sequence joins TRBV10-3 and TRBJ1-5; 8 nucleotides agree with TRBD1. Germline V CDR1 and CDR2: ENHRY, SYGVKD. The CDR3 runs 14 residues. V lost 3 bases, J lost 3 bases, and 1 base stayed unmatched. In DNA form, the CDR3 reads TGTGCCATCAGTGACAGGGGGCTCAATCAGCCCCAGCATTTT. This translates into CAISDRGLNQPQHF.

This chain uses TRBV7-8 with TRBJ2-2; perhaps TRBD2 as D (5 bases). This CDR3 comprises 15 residues. The germline V and J ends were trimmed by 8 bases and 3 bases, with 16 bases remaining between them. The germline V gene encodes CDR1 SGHVS and CDR2 FQNEAQ. The CDR3 reads CASLRGRQDTGELFF. DNA for the CDR3: TGTGCCAGCCTTCGGGGTAGGCAGGACACCGGGGAGCTGTTTTTT.

The chain links TRBV4-3 to TRBJ1-6; D unclear. Germline CDR1 is LGHNA and CDR2 is YSLEER. V was cut by 0 bases and J by 0 bases, with 12 bases left in between. This CDR3 has 18 amino acids. CDR3 protein: CASSQDQRGSSYNSPLHF. CDR3 in DNA: TGCGCCAGCAGCCAAGATCAAAGAGGGAGCTCCTATAATTCACCCCTCCACTTT.

The genes are TRBV27 and TRBJ2-2, with a possible D match to TRBD1 (5 bases). Germline loops: CDR1 MNHEY, CDR2 SMNVEV (reference sequence). CDR3 size: 14 residues. V lost 5 bases, J lost 5 bases, and 12 bases lay in between. The chain's CDR3 is CASSRQQGTGELFF. The CDR3 DNA reads as TGTGCCAGCAGTCGACAGCAAGGGACCGGGGAGCTGTTTTTT.

In the case of this clone: One end of the junction fails to match germline, which may point to a read error. The rearrangement uses TRBV27 and TRBJ1-5; D unresolved. This CDR3 has 18 residues. Per germline, CDR1 MNHEY and CDR2 SMNVEV (reference sequence). CDR3 amino acids: CASSLFGRDRDSDQPQHF. As DNA, the CDR3 is TGTGCCAGCAGTTTATTTGGGCGGGATCGAGATAGCGATCAGCCCCAGCATTTT.

The V call is TRBV7-2, the J call TRBJ2-7; 9 bases match TRBD2. The J segment lost 3 bases and the V segment lost 1 base, leaving 4 bases of the junction unmatched. CDR1 is SGHTA and CDR2 is FQGNSA in the germline V gene. The CDR3 totals 15 residues. CDR3 in amino acids: CASSLGGGAIYEQYF. The DNA of the CDR3 is TGTGCCAGCAGCTTAGGCGGGGGGGCCATCTACGAGCAGTACTTC.

This chain joins TRBV6-6 and TRBJ2-1; possibly TRBD1 for D (6 bases). Trimming took off 6 bases at V and 0 bases at J, with 12 bases between the two ends. The CDR3 is 15 residues long. The V gene's germline CDR1 is MNHNY and CDR2 SVGAGI (reference sequence). In DNA, the CDR3 is TGTGCCAGCAGACACACAGGGTTCTCCTACAATGAGCAGTTCTTC. This gives the protein CASRHTGFSYNEQFF.

This clone was detected only once. The V and J genes are TRBV3-1 (or the pseudogene TRBV3-2) and TRBJ1-5; weak D call: TRBD1 (5 bases). From germline, CDR1 is LGHDT and CDR2 YNNKEL (reference sequence). CDR3 length equals 13 residues. V was clipped by 0 bases and J by 11 bases, with 11 bases between them. The CDR3 reads CASSQERDSSQHF. The CDR3 region has the DNA TGTGCCAGCAGCCAAGAGAGAGACAGTTCCCAGCATTTT.

The chain joins TRBV10-3 to TRBJ2-2, with 7 positions matching TRBD1. The CDR3 consists of 14 residues. V shed 7 bases, J shed 6 bases, and the junction held 8 bases outside the gene matches. Germline CDR1 ENHRY, CDR2 SYGVKD. The CDR3 here is CAIKGASKAGELFF. DNA for the CDR3: TGTGCCATCAAGGGGGCGAGTAAGGCCGGGGAGCTGTTTTTT.

The chain uses TRBV27 and TRBJ2-1; D possibly corresponds to TRBD1 (5 bases). The CDR3 loop spans 13 amino acids. The V end lost 6 bases, the J end lost 8 bases, and 14 bases lay between the germline ends. From germline, CDR1 is MNHEY and CDR2 SMNVEV (reference sequence). CDR3 sequence reads: CASSPTGVDEQFF. The CDR3 coding sequence is TGTGCCAGCAGCCCTACAGGTGTCGATGAGCAGTTCTTC.